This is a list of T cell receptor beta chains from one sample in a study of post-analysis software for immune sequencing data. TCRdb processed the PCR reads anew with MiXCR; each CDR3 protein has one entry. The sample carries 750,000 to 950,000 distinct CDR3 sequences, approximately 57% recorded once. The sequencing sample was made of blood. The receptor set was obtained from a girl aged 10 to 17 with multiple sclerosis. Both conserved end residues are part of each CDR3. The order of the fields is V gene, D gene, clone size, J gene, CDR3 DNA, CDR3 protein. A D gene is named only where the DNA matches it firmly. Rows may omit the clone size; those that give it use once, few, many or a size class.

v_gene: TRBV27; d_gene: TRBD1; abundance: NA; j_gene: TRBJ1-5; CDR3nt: TGTGCCAGCAGTCGCGGACAGGGCTCTGGGCCCCAGCATTTT; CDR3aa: CASSRGQGSGPQHF
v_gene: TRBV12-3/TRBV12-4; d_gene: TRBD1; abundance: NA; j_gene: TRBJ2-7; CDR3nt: TGTGCCAGCAGCCCTGGCGGGACAGGGGTCTACGAGCAGTACTTC; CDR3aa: CASSPGGTGVYEQYF
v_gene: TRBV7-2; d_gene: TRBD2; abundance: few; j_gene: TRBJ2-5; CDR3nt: TGTGCCAGCAGCGCGGGAGTTCGGGTTGAAGAGACCCAGTACTTC; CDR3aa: CASSAGVRVEETQYF
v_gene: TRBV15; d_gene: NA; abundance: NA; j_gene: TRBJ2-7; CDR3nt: TGTGCCACCAGCAGAACGGGAGACTCCTACGAGCAGTACTTC; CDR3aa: CATSRTGDSYEQYF
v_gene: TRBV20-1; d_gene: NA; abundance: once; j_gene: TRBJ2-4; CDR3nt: TGCAGTGCTGGCCCTAGAGACATTCAGTACTTC; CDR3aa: CSAGPRDIQYF
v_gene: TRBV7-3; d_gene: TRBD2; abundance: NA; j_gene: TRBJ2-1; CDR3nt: TGTGCCAGCAGCCCAGGGGGTAGCGGGAGAAATGAGCAGTTCTTC; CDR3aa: CASSPGGSGRNEQFF
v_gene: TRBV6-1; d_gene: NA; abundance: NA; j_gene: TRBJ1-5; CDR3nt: TGTGCCAGCAATCGAAATTTGCGTGAAGGGGGAGGCGATCAGCCCCAGCATTTT; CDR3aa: CASNRNLREGGGDQPQHF
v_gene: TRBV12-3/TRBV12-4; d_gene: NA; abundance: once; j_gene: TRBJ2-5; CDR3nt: TGTGCCAGCAGCCCTGAAGAGGAGACCCAGTACTTC; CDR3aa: CASSPEEETQYF
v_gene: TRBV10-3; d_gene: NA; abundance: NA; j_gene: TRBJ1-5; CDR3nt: TGTGCCATCAGTGATGGCAGGGGTCAGCCCCAGCATTTT; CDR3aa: CAISDGRGQPQHF
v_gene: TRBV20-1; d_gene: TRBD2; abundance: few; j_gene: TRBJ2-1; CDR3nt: TGCAGTCTCCGGGAAGGGAGGGGATACGAGCAGTTCTTC; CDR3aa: CSLREGRGYEQFF
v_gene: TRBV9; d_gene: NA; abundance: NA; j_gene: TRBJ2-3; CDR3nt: TGTGCCAGCATTCGCGGGATTGGCACAGATACGCAGTATTTT; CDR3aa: CASIRGIGTDTQYF
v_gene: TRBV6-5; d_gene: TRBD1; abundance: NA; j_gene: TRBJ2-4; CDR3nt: TGTGCCAGCAGTTACTCAGTGGACAGGGTGAACATTCAGTACTTC; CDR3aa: CASSYSVDRVNIQYF
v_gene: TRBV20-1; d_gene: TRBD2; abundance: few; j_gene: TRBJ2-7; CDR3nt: TGCAGTGCTAGAGACGGACTAGCGTCTTTCTACGAGCAGTACTTC; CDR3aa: CSARDGLASFYEQYF
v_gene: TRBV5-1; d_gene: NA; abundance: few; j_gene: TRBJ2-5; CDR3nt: TGCGCCAGCAGCTTGTACCCTACAGAGACCCAGTACTTC; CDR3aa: CASSLYPTETQYF
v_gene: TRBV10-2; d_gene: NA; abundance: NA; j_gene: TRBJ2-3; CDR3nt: TGCGCCAGCAGTTCGGGGCTAGCTCCACGGGGTACGCAGTATTTT; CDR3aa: CASSSGLAPRGTQYF
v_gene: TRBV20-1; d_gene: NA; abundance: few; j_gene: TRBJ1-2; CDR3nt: TGCAGTGCTAGAGATCGGGCGGACCCGGGGGGCTATGGCTACACCTTC; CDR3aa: CSARDRADPGGYGYTF
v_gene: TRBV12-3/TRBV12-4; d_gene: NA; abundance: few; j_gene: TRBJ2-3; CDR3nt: TGTGCCAGCACCTCCCCAGGGGGCACAGATACGCAGTATTTT; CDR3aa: CASTSPGGTDTQYF
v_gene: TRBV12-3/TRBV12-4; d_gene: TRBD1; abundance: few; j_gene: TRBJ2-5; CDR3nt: TGTGCCAGCAGGTTTACAACCGGACAGGGCGAGACCCAGTACTTC; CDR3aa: CASRFTTGQGETQYF
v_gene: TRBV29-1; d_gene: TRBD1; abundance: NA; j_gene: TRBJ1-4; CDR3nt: TGCAGCGGCCTTGATCGGGACAGGGGGAGGGGAAAACTGTTTTTT; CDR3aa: CSGLDRDRGRGKLFF
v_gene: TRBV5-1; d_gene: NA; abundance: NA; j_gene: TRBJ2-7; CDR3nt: TGCGCCAGCAGCTTCCCGCAGGGGAAATTCGACGAGCAGTACTTC; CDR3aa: CASSFPQGKFDEQYF
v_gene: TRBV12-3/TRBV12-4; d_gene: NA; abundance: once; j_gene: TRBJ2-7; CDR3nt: TGTGCCAGCAGTTTAGCGACGGTTACCTACGAGCAGTACTTC; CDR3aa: CASSLATVTYEQYF
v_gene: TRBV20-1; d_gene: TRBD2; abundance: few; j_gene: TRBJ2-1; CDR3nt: TGCAGTGCTAGGGAGACTAGCGGGTACAATGAGCAGTTCTTC; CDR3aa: CSARETSGYNEQFF
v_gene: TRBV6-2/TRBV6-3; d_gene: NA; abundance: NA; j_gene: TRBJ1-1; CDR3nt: TGTGCCAGCAGCCCCGTCCCCCGGGGCACTGAAGCTTTCTTT; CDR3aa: CASSPVPRGTEAFF
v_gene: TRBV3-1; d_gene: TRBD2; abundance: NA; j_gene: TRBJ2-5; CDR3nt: TGTGCCAGCAGCCAAGAAGGGACTAGCCGTGCCGTGCAGTACTTC; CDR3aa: CASSQEGTSRAVQYF
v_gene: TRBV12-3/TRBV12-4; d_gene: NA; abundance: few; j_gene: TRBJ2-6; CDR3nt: TGTGCCAGCAGTCGGGCAGGAACTAATTCCGGGGCCAACGTCCTGACTTTC; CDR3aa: CASSRAGTNSGANVLTF
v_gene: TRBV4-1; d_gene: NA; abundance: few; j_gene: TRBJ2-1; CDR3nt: TGCGCCAGCAGCCAAGATTGGGGCAGCTACAATGAGCAGTTCTTC; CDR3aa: CASSQDWGSYNEQFF
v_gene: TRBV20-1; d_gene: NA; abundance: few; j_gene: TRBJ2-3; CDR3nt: TGCAGTGTCGGGGGGCCTAGCACAGATACGCAGTATTTT; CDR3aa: CSVGGPSTDTQYF
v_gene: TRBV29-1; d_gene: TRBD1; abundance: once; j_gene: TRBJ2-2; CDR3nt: TGCAGCGTTGTCGGGACAGGGGGAGCCGGGGAGCTGTTTTTT; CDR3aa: CSVVGTGGAGELFF
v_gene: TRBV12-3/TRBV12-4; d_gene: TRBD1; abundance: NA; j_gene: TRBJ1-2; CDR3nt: TGTGCCAGCACGATAGGGAGGGGACAGCAACGTTATGGCTACACCTTC; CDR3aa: CASTIGRGQQRYGYTF
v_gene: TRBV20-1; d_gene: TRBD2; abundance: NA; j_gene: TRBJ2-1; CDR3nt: TGCAGTGCTAATGGACTAGCGGATTCCTACAATGAGCAGTTCTTC; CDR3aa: CSANGLADSYNEQFF
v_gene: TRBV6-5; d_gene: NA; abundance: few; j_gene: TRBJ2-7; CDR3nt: TGTGCCAGCAGGGACGGGAACACCTACGAGCAGTACTTC; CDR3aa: CASRDGNTYEQYF
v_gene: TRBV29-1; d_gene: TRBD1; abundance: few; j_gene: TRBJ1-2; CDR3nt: TGCAGCGTTGGAGGGGGCCAAGCGGCTAAAGGCTACACCTTC; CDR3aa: CSVGGGQAAKGYTF
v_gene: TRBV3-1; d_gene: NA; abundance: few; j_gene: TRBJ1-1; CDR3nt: TGTGCCAGCAGCCTTTCTGACAACACTGAAGCTTTCTTT; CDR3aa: CASSLSDNTEAFF
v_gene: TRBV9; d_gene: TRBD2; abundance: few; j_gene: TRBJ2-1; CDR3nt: TGTGCCAGCAGCGTAGTAGCGGGAGGGCCGAATGAGCAGTTCTTC; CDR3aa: CASSVVAGGPNEQFF
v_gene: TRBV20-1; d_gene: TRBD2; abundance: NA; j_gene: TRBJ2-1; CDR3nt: TGCTCCATTCCGGGGAGGGTCTACAATGAGCAGTTCTTC; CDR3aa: CSIPGRVYNEQFF
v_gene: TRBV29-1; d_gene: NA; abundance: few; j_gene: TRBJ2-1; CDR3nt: TGCAGCGTCCGGGACACACTTGTAGATGAGCAGTTCTTC; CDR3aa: CSVRDTLVDEQFF